This TCR beta chain originates from a study of T cells in Graves' hyperthyroidism and ophthalmopathy. This clonotype was found many times. It was RNA transcripts that yielded the amplified TCR beta CDR3 regions. A set of HTBI primers served as the primers for a first-round RT-PCR of the TCR CDR3. TCRdb processed the multiplex PCR reads anew with MiXCR; each CDR3 protein has one entry. The sample has 250,000 to 400,000 distinct CDR3 sequences, roughly 13% seen once. The sequence came from a middle-aged woman with Graves' ophthalmopathy. The sequenced sample was blood.

The DNA for the CDR3 is TGTGCCAGCAGCGTAGGCGGGCAGGGAGGTGGCTACACCTTC. Translated: CASSVGGQGGGYTF. The V and J genes are TRBV9 and TRBJ1-2; maybe TRBD1 (5 bases). V shed 0 bases and J shed 7 bases, with 13 bases lying between them. In germline, CDR1 is SGDLS, CDR2 YYNGEE. This CDR3 is 14 amino acids long.